Given below is one T cell receptor (beta chain) in context. What it binds is not known. The data are from a study of cytomegalovirus exposure and HLA in healthy donors. The study, taken as a whole, reports: Later work found that TCR association rates differed between HLA loci; DRB1 had the most and HLA-C the fewest. Clonal expansion, a later analysis showed, was greater in HLA-associated TCR beta chains than in equally common others. A later analysis reportedly identified an Asian-associated ancestry cluster as carrying fewer N-insertions than the roughly 670-donor mean.

PCR was performed using 60 Vbeta and 13 Jbeta primers. In the study's own analysis: In a later analysis, the count reached some 88 million unique TCR beta chains, with 10 million to 11 million shared. Clones were sequenced by immunoSEQ multiplex PCR, and TCRdb holds only the in-frame ones, with some missing. V, J and clone size are taken as reported in that table, and D and trimming were inferred from the DNA itself. The sample contains approximately 140,000 clones, 73% of which appear only once. Trimming left V 5 bases short and J 7 bases short, with 15 bases between. The germline gives CDR1 SQVTM, CDR2 ANQGSEA. CDR3 length equals 13 residues.

The chain recombines TRBV29-1 with TRBJ1-5; D is perhaps TRBD1 (5 bases). The sample comprised PBMCs. The TCR sequence derives from a middle-aged woman in good health and CMV-seronegative. CDR3 in DNA: TGCAGCGTTCGAGGAGGGGTAGGCCAGCCCCAGCATTTT. Translation: CSVRGGVGQPQHF.